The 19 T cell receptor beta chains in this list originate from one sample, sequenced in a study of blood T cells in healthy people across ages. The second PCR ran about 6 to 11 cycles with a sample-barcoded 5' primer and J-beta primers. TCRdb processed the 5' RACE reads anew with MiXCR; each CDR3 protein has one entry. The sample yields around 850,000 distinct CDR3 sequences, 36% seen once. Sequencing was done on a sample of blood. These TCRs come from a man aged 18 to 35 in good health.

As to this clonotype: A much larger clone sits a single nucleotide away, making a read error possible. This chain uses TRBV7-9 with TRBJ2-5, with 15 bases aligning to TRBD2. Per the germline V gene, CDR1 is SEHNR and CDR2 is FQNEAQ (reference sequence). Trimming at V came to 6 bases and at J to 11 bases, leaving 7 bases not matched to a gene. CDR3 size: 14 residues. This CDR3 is CASSGLAGGDEQYF. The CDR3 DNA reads TGTGCCAGCAGTGGACTAGCGGGGGGGGATGAGCAGTACTTC.

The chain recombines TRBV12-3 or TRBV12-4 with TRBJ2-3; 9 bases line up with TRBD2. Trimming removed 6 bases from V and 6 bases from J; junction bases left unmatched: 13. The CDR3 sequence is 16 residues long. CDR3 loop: CASRPLAGGAFDTQYF. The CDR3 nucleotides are TGTGCCAGCAGACCCCTGGCGGGGGGGGCCTTTGATACGCAGTATTTT.

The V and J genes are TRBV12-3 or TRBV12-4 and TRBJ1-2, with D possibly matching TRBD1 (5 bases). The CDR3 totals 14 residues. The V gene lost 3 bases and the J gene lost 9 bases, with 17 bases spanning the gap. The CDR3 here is CASSFGAASHSYTF. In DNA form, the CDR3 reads TGTGCCAGCAGTTTCGGGGCAGCGAGCCATAGCTACACCTTC.

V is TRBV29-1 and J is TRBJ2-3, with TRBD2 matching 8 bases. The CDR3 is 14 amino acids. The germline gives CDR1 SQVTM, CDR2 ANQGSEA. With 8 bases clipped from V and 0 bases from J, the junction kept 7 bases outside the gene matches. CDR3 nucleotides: TGCAGCTCCCGACTAGCGTACAGCACAGATACGCAGTATTTT. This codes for CSSRLAYSTDTQYF.

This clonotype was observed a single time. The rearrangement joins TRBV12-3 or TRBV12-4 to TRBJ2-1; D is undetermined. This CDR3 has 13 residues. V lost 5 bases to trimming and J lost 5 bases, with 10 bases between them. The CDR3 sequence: CASSGRSDNEQFF. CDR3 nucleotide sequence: TGTGCCAGCAGTGGACGGTCGGACAATGAGCAGTTCTTC.

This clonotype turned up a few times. The CDR3 region has the DNA TGCAGTGCTAGAGATGCGCGAGCGACAGATACGCAGTATTTT. This sequence encodes CSARDARATDTQYF. This rearrangement joins TRBV20-1 to TRBJ2-3; unclear D gene. V shed 0 bases and J shed 3 bases, with 10 bases lying between them. The CDR3 consists of 14 residues. The V gene's germline CDR1 is DFQATT and CDR2 SNEGSKA (reference sequence).

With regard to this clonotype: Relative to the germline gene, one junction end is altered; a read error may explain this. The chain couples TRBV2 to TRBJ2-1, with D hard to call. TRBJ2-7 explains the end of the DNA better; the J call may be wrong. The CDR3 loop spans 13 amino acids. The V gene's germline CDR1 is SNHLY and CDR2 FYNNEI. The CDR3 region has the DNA TGTGCCATCAGTGTTCAGACTTACAATGAGCAGTACTTC. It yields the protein CAISVQTYNEQYF.

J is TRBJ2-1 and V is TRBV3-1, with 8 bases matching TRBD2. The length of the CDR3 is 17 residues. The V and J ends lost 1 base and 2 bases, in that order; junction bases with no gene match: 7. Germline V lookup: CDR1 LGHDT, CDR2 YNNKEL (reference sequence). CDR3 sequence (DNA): TGTGCCAGCAGCCAAGCCAGAGCGGGAGTAACCTACAATGAGCAGTTCTTC. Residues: CASSQARAGVTYNEQFF.

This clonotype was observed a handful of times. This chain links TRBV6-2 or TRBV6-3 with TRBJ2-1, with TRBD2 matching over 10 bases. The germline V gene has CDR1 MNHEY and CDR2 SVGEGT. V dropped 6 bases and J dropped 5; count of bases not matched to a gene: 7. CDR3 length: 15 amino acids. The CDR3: CASRLVAGGHNEQFF. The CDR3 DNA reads TGTGCCAGCAGGCTCGTAGCGGGGGGCCACAATGAGCAGTTCTTC.

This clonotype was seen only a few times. CDR3 loop: CASSQSSSGGLGELFF. In nucleotides, the CDR3 is TGTGCCAGCAGCCAGAGCAGCTCAGGAGGCCTCGGGGAGCTGTTTTTT. The chain carries TRBV11-2 and TRBJ2-2, with D possibly being TRBD2 (5 bases). The germline V and J ends were trimmed by 5 bases and 7 bases, with 20 bases remaining between them. Germline lookup yields CDR1 SGHAT and CDR2 FQNNGV. The CDR3 loop spans 16 amino acids. Looking up the rest from reference TRBV11-2 and TRBJ2-2 gives the full variable domain: EAGVAQSPRYKIIEKRQSVAFWCNPISGHATLYWYQQILGQGPKLLIQFQNNGVVDDSQLPKDRFSAERLKGVDSTLKIQPAKLEDSAVYLCASSQSSSGGLGELFFGEGSRLTVL.

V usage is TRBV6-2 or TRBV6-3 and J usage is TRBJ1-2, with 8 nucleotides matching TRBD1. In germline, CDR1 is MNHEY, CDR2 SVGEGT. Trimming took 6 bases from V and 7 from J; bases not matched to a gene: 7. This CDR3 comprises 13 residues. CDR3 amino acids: CASSRGLGLGYTF. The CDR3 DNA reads TGTGCCAGCAGCAGGGGGCTGGGCCTTGGCTACACCTTC.

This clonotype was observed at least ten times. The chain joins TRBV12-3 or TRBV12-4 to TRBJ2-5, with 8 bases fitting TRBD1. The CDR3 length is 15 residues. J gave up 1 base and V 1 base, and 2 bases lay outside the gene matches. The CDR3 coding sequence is TGTGCCAGCAGTTTAGGGACAGGGTCCCAAGAGACCCAGTACTTC. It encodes CASSLGTGSQETQYF.

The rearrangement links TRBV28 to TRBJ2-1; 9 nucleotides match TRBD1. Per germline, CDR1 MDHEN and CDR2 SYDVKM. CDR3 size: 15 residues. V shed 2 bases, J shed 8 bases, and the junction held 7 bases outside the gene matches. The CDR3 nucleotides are TGTGCCAGCAGTTTACCCTCGGACAGGGGAGATGAGCAGTTCTTC. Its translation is CASSLPSDRGDEQFF.

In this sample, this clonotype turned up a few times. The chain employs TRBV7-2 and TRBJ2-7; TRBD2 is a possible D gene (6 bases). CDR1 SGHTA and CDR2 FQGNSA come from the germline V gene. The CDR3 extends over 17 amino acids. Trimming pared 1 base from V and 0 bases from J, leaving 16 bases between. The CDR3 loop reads CASSLVAGRLGSYEQYF. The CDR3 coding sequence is TGTGCCAGCAGCTTAGTGGCAGGGAGGCTCGGCTCCTACGAGCAGTACTTC.

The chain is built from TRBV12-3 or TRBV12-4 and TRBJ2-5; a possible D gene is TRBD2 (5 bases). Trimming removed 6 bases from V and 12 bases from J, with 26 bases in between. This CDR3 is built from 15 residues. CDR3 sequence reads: CASRMRTTVSMEEYF. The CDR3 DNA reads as TGTGCCAGCAGAATGAGAACAACCGTATCTATGGAGGAGTACTTC.

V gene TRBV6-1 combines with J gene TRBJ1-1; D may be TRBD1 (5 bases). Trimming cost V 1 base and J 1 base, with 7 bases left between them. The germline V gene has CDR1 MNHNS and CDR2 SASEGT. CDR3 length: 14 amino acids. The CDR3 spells CASSEGGRNTEAFF. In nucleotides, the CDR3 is TGTGCCAGCAGTGAAGGGGGACGGAACACTGAAGCTTTCTTT.

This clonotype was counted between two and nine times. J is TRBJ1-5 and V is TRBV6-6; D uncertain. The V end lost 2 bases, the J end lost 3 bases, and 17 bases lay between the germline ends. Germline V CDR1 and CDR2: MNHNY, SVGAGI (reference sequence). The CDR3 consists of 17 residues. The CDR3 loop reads CASSYPLGGSANQPQHF. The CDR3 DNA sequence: TGTGCCAGCAGTTACCCACTGGGTGGAAGCGCCAATCAGCCCCAGCATTTT.

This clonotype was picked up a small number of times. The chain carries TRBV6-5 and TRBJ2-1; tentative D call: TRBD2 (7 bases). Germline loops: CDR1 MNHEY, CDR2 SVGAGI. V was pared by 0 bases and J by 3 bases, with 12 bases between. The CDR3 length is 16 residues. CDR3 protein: CASSYSAGASYNEQFF. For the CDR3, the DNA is TGTGCCAGCAGTTACTCGGCGGGGGCGAGCTACAATGAGCAGTTCTTC.

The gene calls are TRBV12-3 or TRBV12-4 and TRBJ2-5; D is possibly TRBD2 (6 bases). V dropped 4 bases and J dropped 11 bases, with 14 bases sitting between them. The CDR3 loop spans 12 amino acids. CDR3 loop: CASSSREDEQYF. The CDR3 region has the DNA TGTGCCAGCAGTTCCAGGGAGGATGAGCAGTACTTC.